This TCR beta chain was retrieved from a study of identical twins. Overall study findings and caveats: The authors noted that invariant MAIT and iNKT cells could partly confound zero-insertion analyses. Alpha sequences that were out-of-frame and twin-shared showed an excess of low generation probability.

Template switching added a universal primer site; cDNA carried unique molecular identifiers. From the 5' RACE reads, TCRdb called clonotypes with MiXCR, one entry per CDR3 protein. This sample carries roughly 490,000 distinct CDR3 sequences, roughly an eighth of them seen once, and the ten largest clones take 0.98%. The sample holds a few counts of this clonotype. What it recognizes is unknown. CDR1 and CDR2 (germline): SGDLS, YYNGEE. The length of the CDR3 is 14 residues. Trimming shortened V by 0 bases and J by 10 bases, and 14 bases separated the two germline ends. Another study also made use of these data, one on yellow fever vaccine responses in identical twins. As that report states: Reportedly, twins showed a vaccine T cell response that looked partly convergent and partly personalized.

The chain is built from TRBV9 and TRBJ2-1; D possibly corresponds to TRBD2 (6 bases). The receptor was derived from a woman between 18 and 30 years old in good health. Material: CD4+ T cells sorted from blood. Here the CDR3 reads CASSVELAVGEQFF. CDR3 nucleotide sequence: TGTGCCAGCAGCGTAGAACTAGCCGTTGGAGAGCAGTTCTTC.